The 15 T cell receptor beta chains below come from one sample, sequenced in a study of T cell responses to AZD1222 COVID-19 vaccine. The protocol was immunoSEQ multiplex PCR, while the TCRdb copy is restricted to in-frame clones and leaves out a portion. The table has 160,000 or so clones, approximately 90% seen once. The starting material was peripheral blood, obtained on day 0 of AZD1222 vaccination. The source of these receptors is an adult in good health.

This clone appeared a single time. The chain carries TRBV7-9 and TRBJ1-1, with D unresolved. This CDR3 has 11 residues. The germline V and J ends were trimmed by 1 base and 8 bases, with 5 bases remaining between them. Germline CDR1 reads SEHNR; CDR2 reads FQNEAQ (reference sequence). The CDR3 loop reads CASSLGQEAFF. The CDR3 region has the DNA TGTGCCAGCAGCTTAGGGCAGGAAGCTTTCTTT.

The rearrangement links TRBV4-2 to TRBJ1-4; D may be TRBD1 (6 bases). CDR1 LGHNA and CDR2 YNFKEQ come from the germline V gene. This CDR3 has 14 residues. V shed 5 bases and J shed 8 bases, with 15 bases lying between them. The CDR3 is CASSSGEGGEKLFF. The CDR3 nucleotides read TGTGCCAGCAGCTCGGGTGAAGGGGGGGAAAAACTGTTTTTT.

This chain uses TRBV18 with TRBJ2-1; D is uncertain. Germline V lookup: CDR1 KGHSH, CDR2 LQKENI. The CDR3 extends over 13 amino acids. Trimming stripped 4 bases from V and 2 bases from J, with 6 bases between. CDR3 region: CASSLRAYNEQFF. Written as DNA, the CDR3 is TGTGCCAGCTCACTACGGGCCTACAATGAGCAGTTCTTC.

This clone was seen a few times. The chain has TRBV7-6 and TRBJ2-1, with D maybe TRBD2 (5 bases). The germline V gene has CDR1 SGHVS and CDR2 FNYEAQ. The CDR3 runs 13 residues. V gave up 3 bases and J gave up 8 bases, with 11 bases separating them. CDR3 protein: CASSFLPEDEQFF. CDR3 sequence (DNA): TGTGCCAGCAGCTTCCTCCCGGAGGATGAGCAGTTCTTC.

The J gene is TRBJ2-7, the V gene TRBV15; D is unclear. The CDR3 loop spans 12 amino acids. V dropped 4 bases and J dropped 3 bases, with 7 bases sitting between them. Germline CDR1 and CDR2: LNHNV and YYDKDF (reference sequence). The CDR3 sequence is CATSNNGYEQYF. DNA of the CDR3: TGTGCCACCAGCAATAACGGCTACGAGCAGTACTTC.

The chain links TRBV7-9 to TRBJ1-2; 7 nucleotides align to TRBD1. The CDR3 sequence is 14 residues long. Trimming removed 1 base from V and 7 bases from J; junction bases left unmatched: 6. Germline lookup yields CDR1 SEHNR and CDR2 FQNEAQ (reference sequence). The CDR3 sequence: CASSLEGGQSGYTF. The CDR3 DNA reads TGTGCCAGCAGCTTAGAGGGGGGACAGAGTGGCTACACCTTC.

The chain joins TRBV5-6 to TRBJ1-5; TRBD1 is a possible D gene (5 bases). V was shortened by 3 bases and J by 1 base, with 17 bases between the two germline ends. The CDR3 loop spans 17 amino acids. Per the germline V gene, CDR1 is SGHDT and CDR2 is YYEEEE. CDR3 nucleotides: TGTGCCAGCAGCTCCTTTTTGGGGGGAGGGAGCAATCAGCCCCAGCATTTT. Translation gives CASSSFLGGGSNQPQHF. Supplemented by reference TRBV5-6 and TRBJ1-5, the full variable domain reads DAGVTQSPTHLIKTRGQQVTLRCSPKSGHDTVSWYQQALGQGPQFIFQYYEEEERQRGNFPDRFSGHQFPNYSSELNVNALLLGDSALYLCASSSFLGGGSNQPQHFGDGTRLSIL.

The chain combines TRBV2 with TRBJ1-1, with a weak D call TRBD1 (5 bases). CDR1 and CDR2 (germline): SNHLY, FYNNEI. The CDR3 is 13 amino acids. Trimming pared 1 base from V and 9 bases from J, leaving 12 bases between. CDR3 residues: CASSEERGPKAFF. CDR3 nucleotide sequence: TGTGCCAGCAGTGAAGAGAGGGGACCGAAAGCTTTCTTT.

The gene calls are TRBV19 and TRBJ2-1; no definite D call. Looked up from germline, CDR1 is LNHDA and CDR2 is SQIVND (reference sequence). The ends were cut back, 7 bases at V and 5 bases at J, with 9 bases in the middle. The CDR3 has 12 amino acids. The CDR3 DNA sequence: TGTGCCAGTATCTCCTTTAACAATGAGCAGTTCTTC. Amino acid sequence: CASISFNNEQFF.

The V gene is TRBV21-1, the J gene TRBJ1-3; the table's D call, TRBD1, was not checked against the DNA. TRBV21-1 is deemed a pseudogene. The CDR3 has 17 residues. DNA of the CDR3: TGTGCCAGCAGCAAGGGGACAGGTACCCTCTCTGGAAACACCATATATTTT. Protein: CASSKGTGTLSGNTIYF.

The V call is TRBV27, the J call TRBJ1-4; D is perhaps TRBD1 (5 bases). This CDR3 has 12 amino acids. The germline V gene has CDR1 MNHEY and CDR2 SMNVEV (reference sequence). V dropped 4 bases and J dropped 11 bases, with 11 bases sitting between them. The CDR3 region has the DNA TGTGCCAGCAGTTCCCGGGACGAGAAACTGTTTTTT. Residues: CASSSRDEKLFF.

This clone was recorded only once. The chain couples TRBV29-1 to TRBJ1-1; no firm D call. V shed 4 bases and J shed 0 bases, with 9 bases lying between them. The CDR3 extends over 13 amino acids. The germline V gene has CDR1 SQVTM and CDR2 ANQGSEA. The CDR3 DNA follows: TGCAGCGTTGGGGGAGTCATGAACACTGAAGCTTTCTTT. The encoded protein is CSVGGVMNTEAFF.

V is TRBV6-4 and J is TRBJ2-1; TRBD2 aligns across 7 bases. The length of the CDR3 is 14 residues. V trimming: 5 bases; J trimming: 5 bases; junction bases outside the gene matches: 6. The germline V gene has CDR1 MRHNA and CDR2 SNTAGT. The chain's CDR3 is CASSIERGNNEQFF. In DNA, the CDR3 is TGTGCCAGCAGTATCGAGCGGGGAAACAATGAGCAGTTCTTC.

The J gene is TRBJ2-1, the V gene TRBV7-2; the match to TRBD2 covers 7 bases. This CDR3 region has 14 residues. Germline V CDR1 and CDR2: SGHTA, FQGNSA. V shed 6 bases and J 5 bases; nucleotides not matched to a gene: 7. CDR3 protein: CASRAASGNNEQFF. In nucleotides, the CDR3 is TGTGCCAGCAGGGCAGCTAGCGGCAACAATGAGCAGTTCTTC.

The chain joins TRBV7-9 to TRBJ1-1, with 9 bases lining up with TRBD1. V was pared by 5 bases and J by 4 bases, with 8 bases of the junction left unmatched. This CDR3 is 15 amino acids long. Per the germline V gene, CDR1 is SEHNR and CDR2 is FQNEAQ (reference sequence). CDR3 amino acids: CASSARTGVITEAFF. The CDR3, as DNA: TGTGCCAGCAGCGCACGGACAGGGGTCATCACTGAAGCTTTCTTT.